This TCR beta chain was captured by sequencing in a study of shared clonotypes between healthy human individuals. Study in general: Donor ages ranged 18 to 49 years: a couple of women, a few men. Findings of the study overall: Naive subsets usually exceeded memory subsets in estimated richness.

The CDR3 length is 14 residues. The V and J ends lost 1 base and 3 bases, in that order; junction bases with no gene match: 0. Germline CDR1 and CDR2: SNHLY and FYNNEI. The donors were adults (healthy and HIV-negative) with no recent acute infections or vaccinations. Researchers partitioned CD4+ cells into CD45RA+ naive and CD45RA-negative memory subsets. Method: immunoSEQ multiplex PCR; TCRdb's copy keeps in-frame clones and lacks some. The sample lists millions of clones, more than 80% occurring once. Concerning this clone itself: Its target is unknown.

This rearrangement joins TRBV2 to TRBJ2-7; 10 bases map to TRBD1. The sequence was collected from a man aged 18 to 29 in good health. Some clones in this sample may be carry-over from other donors' samples. Source material: naive CD4+ T cells from PBMCs. Indicated subset: CD45RA+ positively selected. The CDR3, as DNA: TGTGCCAGCAGTGAAGGGGACAGGGGCTACGAGCAGTACTTC. Translation: CASSEGDRGYEQYF.